This T cell receptor beta chain was captured by sequencing in a study of memory CD4+ T cells and cytomegalovirus serostatus (dated by TCRdb to the late 2010s). Background on the whole study: The roughly 33 healthy Belgian adults in the cohort included 9 who were CMV seropositive and 24 who were CMV seronegative. The study sequenced CD4+ memory TCRbeta repertoires of a Belgian cohort with known cytomegalovirus serostatus to replicate a published TCR-based CMV serostatus classifier.

Notes on this clone: No cognate antigen has been identified for it. Base qualities were left out, and no much larger clone turns up one base away.

What the study reported, not specific to this receptor: Only CD4+CD45RO+ memory cells were sequenced, in contrast to the original study, which included naive and memory CD4+ and CD8+ populations. Among the 160 or so previously reported CMV-associated TCRbeta sequences, 67 showed up in the CD4+ memory repertoires, with each one found in between one and five individuals. On the Belgian cohort, the classifier built on the original framework reached a median bootstrapped AUC of about 0.95, with a 95% CI of 0.76-1.00. The results were interpreted as suggesting that the CMV-associated TCR signature is largely present in the CD4+ memory repertoire. For predicting CMV serostatus, the median bootstrapped AUC was roughly 0.95 using the original framework and approximately 0.91 using a US-trained random forest.

Genomic DNA was extracted from sorted cells with the Quick-DNA Microprep Kit. TCRbeta DNA was amplified with the immunoSEQ hsTCRbeta kit following the manufacturer's protocol. TCRbeta libraries were sequenced on an Illumina MiSeq instrument. Under the source paper's analysis protocol: Following removal of out-of-frame sequences, 2 million to 2.5 million distinct TCRbeta sequences were retained, with an average of around 70,000 per individual. Each individual was scored using the number of roughly 150 previously reported CMV-associated TCRbeta sequences that the individual carried and the total number of productive distinct TCRbeta sequences. A beta-binomial model was reimplemented in Python, and scikit-learn random forests with default parameters were trained on data from the US cohort. On the Belgian cohort, classifier performance was reported as the median AUC, along with percentile confidence intervals, across 10,000 bootstrap iterations. TCRdb took this table from immuneACCESS and kept in-frame rearrangements with V and J called. Such tables lack part of the clones; where checked against another copy, unresolved V genes explain under half of the gap, and the rest is unexplained. That table gives V, J and clone size, and the DNA gave D and trimming. This sample gives about 82,000 clones in total; more than 70% of them show up just once. Around 0.78% of the sample lies in the top ten.

Single viable CD3+CD4+CD8-CD45RO+ cells were sorted as memory CD4+ T cells on a FACSAria II. CMV serostatus was determined with a Roche Elecsys assay detecting serum IgG against CMV pp150, pp28, p38 and p52. After the samples were thawed, total CD4+ T cells were enriched through positive selection using CD4 magnetic microbeads. The samples came from a different study that was designed specifically to examine the CD4+ T cell memory repertoire. Peripheral blood mononuclear cells were isolated and cryopreserved following standard operating procedures; serum was stored at -80 °C. The staining used CD3-PerCP (BW264/56), CD4-APC (RPA-T4), CD45RO-PE (UCHT1) and CD8-Pacific Orange (3B5) antibodies, and Sytox blue was used to exclude non-viable cells. From a lookup of the germline V gene, CDR1 and CDR2 are ENHRY and SYGVKD. The CDR3 runs 15 residues from the cysteine to the phenylalanine. Only the CDR3 part of the read is kept: 45 bases, read in frame from the first base. V trim: 3 bases; J trim: 3 bases; unmatched bases: 7.

This receptor was taken from an adult in good health and CMV-seronegative. This chain joins TRBV10-3 to TRBJ2-5; 7 bases in the junction line up with TRBD2. Material for sequencing was memory CD4+ T cells from blood. The CDR3 has the sequence CAISDGRGEKETQYF. Read as DNA, the sequence is TGTGCCATCAGTGACGGCCGGGGGGAGAAAGAGACCCAGTACTTC.